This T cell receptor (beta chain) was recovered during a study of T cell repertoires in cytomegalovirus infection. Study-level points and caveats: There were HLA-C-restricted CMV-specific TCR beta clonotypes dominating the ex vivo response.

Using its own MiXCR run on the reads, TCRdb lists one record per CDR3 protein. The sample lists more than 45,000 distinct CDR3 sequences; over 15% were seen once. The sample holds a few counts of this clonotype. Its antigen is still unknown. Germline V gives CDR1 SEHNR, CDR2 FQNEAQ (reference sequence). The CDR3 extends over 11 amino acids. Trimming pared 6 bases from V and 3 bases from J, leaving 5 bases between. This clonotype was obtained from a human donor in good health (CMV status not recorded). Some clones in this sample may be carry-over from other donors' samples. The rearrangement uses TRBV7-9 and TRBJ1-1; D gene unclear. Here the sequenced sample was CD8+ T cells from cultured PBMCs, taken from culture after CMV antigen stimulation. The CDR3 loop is CASRRDTEAFF. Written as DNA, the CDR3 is TGTGCCAGCAGGAGGGACACTGAAGCTTTCTTT.